This entry concerns a single T cell receptor (beta chain). Sequencing used immunoSEQ multiplex PCR; TCRdb keeps in-frame clones, though not all of them. Of approximately 81,000 clones listed, approximately 96% are singletons. The sample belongs to a study of technical replicates of blood from a few donors. CDR1 is SGHAT, CDR2 FQNNGV, per germline. This CDR3 is 16 amino acids long. With 0 bases clipped from V and 5 bases from J, the junction kept 7 bases outside the gene matches. V is TRBV11-2 and J is TRBJ1-5; 7 positions agree with TRBD1. The sequence derives from a human donor in good health. Sequencing used T cells isolated from PBMCs. CDR3: CASSLEAGQAYQPQHF. The CDR3 DNA reads as TGTGCCAGCAGCTTAGAGGCAGGACAGGCGTATCAGCCCCAGCATTTT.